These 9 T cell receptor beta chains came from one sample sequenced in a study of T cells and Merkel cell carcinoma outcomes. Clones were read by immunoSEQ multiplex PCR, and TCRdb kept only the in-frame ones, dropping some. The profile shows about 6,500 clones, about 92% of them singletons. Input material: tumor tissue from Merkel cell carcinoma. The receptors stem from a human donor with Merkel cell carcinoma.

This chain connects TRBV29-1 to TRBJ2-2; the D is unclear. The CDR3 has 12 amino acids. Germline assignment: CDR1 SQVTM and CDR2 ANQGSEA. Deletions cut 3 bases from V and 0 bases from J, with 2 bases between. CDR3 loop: CSVDTNTGELFF. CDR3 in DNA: TGCAGCGTTGACACGAACACCGGGGAGCTGTTTTTT.

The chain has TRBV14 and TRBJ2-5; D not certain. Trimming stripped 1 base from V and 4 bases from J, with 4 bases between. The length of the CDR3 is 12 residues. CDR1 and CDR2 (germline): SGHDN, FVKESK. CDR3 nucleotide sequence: TGTGCCAGCAGCCAAGGAATAGAGACCCAGTACTTC. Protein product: CASSQGIETQYF.

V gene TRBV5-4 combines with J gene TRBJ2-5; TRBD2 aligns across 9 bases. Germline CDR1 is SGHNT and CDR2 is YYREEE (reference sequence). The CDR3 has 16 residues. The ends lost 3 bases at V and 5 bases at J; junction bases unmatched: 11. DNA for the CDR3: TGTGCCAGCAGCTCCAATCCGAGCGGGGGGCATGAGACCCAGTACTTC. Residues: CASSSNPSGGHETQYF.

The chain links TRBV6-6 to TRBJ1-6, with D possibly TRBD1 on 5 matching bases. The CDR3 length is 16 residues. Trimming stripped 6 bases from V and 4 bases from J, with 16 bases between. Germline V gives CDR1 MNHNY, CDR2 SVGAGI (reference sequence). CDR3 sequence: CASSRDPTAYNSPLHF. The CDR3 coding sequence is TGTGCCAGCAGCCGGGATCCGACAGCTTATAATTCACCCCTCCACTTT.

CDR3 coding DNA: TGTGCCAGTAGTATAGGAGACGGGTCCTCCTACGAGCAGTACTTC. This gives the protein CASSIGDGSSYEQYF. The rearrangement links TRBV19 to TRBJ2-7; D unresolved. The CDR3 spans 15 residues. Trimming cost V 1 base and J 0 bases, with 10 bases left between them. Germline assignment: CDR1 LNHDA and CDR2 SQIVND (reference sequence).

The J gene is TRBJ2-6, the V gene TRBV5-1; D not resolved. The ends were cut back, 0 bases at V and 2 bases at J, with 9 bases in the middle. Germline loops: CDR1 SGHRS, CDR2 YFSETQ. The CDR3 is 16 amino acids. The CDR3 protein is CASSLEMGAGANVLTF. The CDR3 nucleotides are TGCGCCAGCAGCTTGGAGATGGGTGCTGGGGCCAACGTCCTGACTTTC.

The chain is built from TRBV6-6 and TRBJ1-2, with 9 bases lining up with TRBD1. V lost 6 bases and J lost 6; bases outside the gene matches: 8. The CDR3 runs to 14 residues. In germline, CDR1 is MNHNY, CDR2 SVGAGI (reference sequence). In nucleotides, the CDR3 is TGTGCCAGCAGCTATGCCGGGACAGGGAATGGCTACACCTTC. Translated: CASSYAGTGNGYTF.

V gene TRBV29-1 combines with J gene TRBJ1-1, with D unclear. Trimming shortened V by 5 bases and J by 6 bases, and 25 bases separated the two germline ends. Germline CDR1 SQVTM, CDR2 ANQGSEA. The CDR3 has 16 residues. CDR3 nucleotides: TGCAGCGTTCAGATTCCTCGGGTCCTCTCCGACGCTGAAGCTTTCTTT. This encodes CSVQIPRVLSDAEAFF. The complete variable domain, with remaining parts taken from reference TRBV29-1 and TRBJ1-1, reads SAVISQKPSRDICQRGTSLTIQCQVDSQVTMMFWYRQQPGQSLTLIATANQGSEATYESGFVIDKFPISRPNLTFSTLTVSNMSPEDSSIYLCSVQIPRVLSDAEAFFGQGTRLTVV.

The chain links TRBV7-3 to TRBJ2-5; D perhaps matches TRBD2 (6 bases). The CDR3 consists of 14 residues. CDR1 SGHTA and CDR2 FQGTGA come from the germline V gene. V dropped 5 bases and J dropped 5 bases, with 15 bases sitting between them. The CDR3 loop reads CASSRTPGVETQYF. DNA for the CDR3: TGTGCCAGCAGCCGGACCCCGGGGGTGGAGACCCAGTACTTC.